This T cell receptor beta chain was profiled in a study of T cells after yellow fever vaccination. Overall study context: Any fraction with a low cell number was prepared using SMART-Seq v4 Ultra Low Input.

Notes on the study in general: Researchers report a weaker secondary response that nonetheless peaked faster, day 5 versus 15. Booster samples showed a return of most primary-vaccination clones (around 95% CD4, 88% CD8).

5'RACE template switching generated TCR cDNA, adding a universal primer site and UMIs. One entry per CDR3 protein results from TCRdb running MiXCR on the 5' RACE reads. Found here are 150,000 to 200,000 distinct CDR3 sequences, 9.5% to 11% of them singletons; the top ten hold less than 40%. This clonotype has just a few counts. What it recognizes is unknown. The germline gives CDR1 MGHRA, CDR2 YSYEKL. The CDR3 has 15 residues. The germline V and J ends were trimmed by 3 bases and 7 bases, with 15 bases remaining between them. This chain uses TRBV4-1 with TRBJ2-2, with D uncertain. The sequence was obtained from a man aged 18 to 30 who received the YFV17D yellow fever vaccine. This sample comprised CD8+ T cells sorted from PBMCs, obtained 15 days after the yellow fever booster vaccination. The CDR3 DNA reads TGCGCCAGCAGCCACCCCGATGTGATATTCGGGGAGCTGTTTTTT. Translation gives CASSHPDVIFGELFF.